This T cell receptor beta chain originates from a study of identifying expanded T cells in peripheral blood. Overall study results and limits: Variance in clone template counts between two-week samples significantly increased with total template count across all healthy donors. Over approximately two and four weeks, about 15 and 19 clones changed, versus 1.2 between replicates.

As regards this clone: Its antigen remains unknown.

The CDR3 sequence is 15 residues long. The germline gives CDR1 SGHTA, CDR2 FQGTGA. V was trimmed by 5 bases and J by 4 bases, leaving 17 bases between them. Only in-frame clones appear in the TCRdb table, and some are missing; sequencing was by immunoSEQ multiplex PCR. Here the sample spans about 100,000 clones, 80% to 90% being singletons. Collection occurred without any documented infections or immune events in donors. Material: blood. The chain links TRBV7-3 to TRBJ1-1; possibly TRBD1 for D (5 bases). The TCR sequence derives from a person aged 18 to 70 in good health. CDR3 nucleotides: TGTGCCAGCAGCCGAGACCGAAAAGGGGCCACTGAAGCTTTCTTT. This gives the protein CASSRDRKGATEAFF.